Sequencing of this TCR beta chain was carried out in a study of cytomegalovirus exposure and HLA in healthy donors. Study outcomes and limitations: Subsequent analysis found a tendency for first-cohort TCR clusters to co-occur within the 95 to 150 validation repertoires.

The repertoire was sequenced with immunoSEQ multiplex PCR; TCRdb's copy has only in-frame clones and lacks some. The sample carries around 60,000 clones, 90% to 95% recorded once. As concerns this clone: Its specificity is not known.

CDR1 and CDR2 (germline): SGHNT, YYREEE (reference sequence). The CDR3 covers 15 residues. J was trimmed by 4 bases and V by 4 bases; bases with no gene match: 6. The chain has TRBV5-4 and TRBJ2-1, with 9 bases aligning to TRBD2. Input material: PBMCs. The TCR originated in a woman under 30 in good health and CMV-seropositive. The CDR3 DNA is TGTGCCAGCAGCCTGACTAGCGGAGCATACAATGAGCAGTTCTTC. Amino acid sequence: CASSLTSGAYNEQFF.